The rows below give T cell receptor beta chains drawn from one sample of a study of PD-1 blockade in classical Hodgkin lymphoma. Clones were read by immunoSEQ multiplex PCR, and TCRdb kept only the in-frame ones, dropping some. The table shows more than 90,000 clones, with 85% to 90% occurring only once. This material consisted of peripheral blood mononuclear cells (PBMCs), taken before the second cycle of nivolumab. The receptors shown here come from a human donor with classical Hodgkin lymphoma. Each CDR3 is given with its conserved first and last residue. A D gene is named only where the DNA matches it firmly. Only part of the rows carry a size: once, few, many, or a class if the clone is expanded.

TRBV6-1	TRBD1	TRBJ1-5	.	TGTGCCAGCAGTGGTGAATGGACAGGGGATCAGCCCCAGCATTTT	CASSGEWTGDQPQHF
TRBV19	.	TRBJ2-3	.	TGTGCCAGTAGTATGTTGGTGGATACGCAGTATTTT	CASSMLVDTQYF
TRBV30	.	TRBJ2-1	few	TGTGCCTGGAGTGTAATCTACAATGAGCAGTTCTTC	CAWSVIYNEQFF
TRBV2	.	TRBJ2-5	.	TGTGCCAGCAGTGTAGGGGGACAAGAGACCCAGTACTTC	CASSVGGQETQYF
TRBV6-1	.	TRBJ1-5	.	TGTGCCAGCAGTGGCTATCTGACAGCTAATCAGCCCCAGCATTTT	CASSGYLTANQPQHF
TRBV5-6	.	TRBJ2-7	.	TGTGCCAGCAGGCCGGGCAGGAATGACTACGAGCAGTACTTC	CASRPGRNDYEQYF
TRBV18	.	TRBJ2-7	.	TGTGCCAGCTCACAGACGGGGGATTCCTACGAGCAGTACTTC	CASSQTGDSYEQYF
TRBV11-2	TRBD1	TRBJ2-7	.	TGTGCCAGCAGCGTGGGACAGGGGGTCTACGAGCAGTACTTC	CASSVGQGVYEQYF
TRBV7-9	.	TRBJ2-7	.	TGTGCCAGCAGCTTAGGGACAGGAGGGACCGCCGAGCAGTACTTC	CASSLGTGGTAEQYF
TRBV7-9	TRBD1	TRBJ1-1	.	TGTGCCAGCAGCGGCGCACAGGGGTTGAACACTGAAGCTTTCTTT	CASSGAQGLNTEAFF
TRBV18	TRBD1	TRBJ1-1	.	TGTGCCAGCTCACCCTCCTTGGACAGGGCCACTGAAGCTTTCTTT	CASSPSLDRATEAFF
TRBV18	TRBD1	TRBJ1-1	.	TGTGCCAGCTCACCAACCAGGGGGGTGAACACTGAAGCTTTCTTT	CASSPTRGVNTEAFF
TRBV6-5	.	TRBJ1-1	.	TGTGCCAGCAGAGCCGGGCGAGGGGCTTTCACTGAAGCTTTCTTT	CASRAGRGAFTEAFF
TRBV10-3	TRBD1	TRBJ1-1	.	TGTGCCATCAGTGAGCCGGACAGGCTTAACACTGAAGCTTTCTTT	CAISEPDRLNTEAFF
TRBV19	TRBD1	TRBJ1-1	once	TGTGCCAGTACCCAGCGGCAGGGGGCGGTGAACACTGAAGCTTTCTTT	CASTQRQGAVNTEAFF
TRBV29-1	TRBD2	TRBJ2-3	.	TGCAGCGCCGGGACTAGTGGGGATACGCAGTATTTT	CSAGTSGDTQYF